This T cell receptor (beta chain) was captured in a study of T cell changes during pregnancy in multiple sclerosis. Looked up from germline, CDR1 is SGHNT and CDR2 is YYREEE (reference sequence). The length of the CDR3 is 11 residues. The V end was cut by 4 bases, the J end by 5 bases, with 6 bases between. Only in-frame clones appear in the TCRdb table, and some are missing; sequencing was by immunoSEQ multiplex PCR. The sample holds 71,000 or so clones, roughly 92% seen once. The sequence was collected from a female donor with multiple sclerosis, enrolled in a pregnancy study. The chain employs TRBV5-4 and TRBJ2-5; a possible D gene is TRBD2 (5 bases). Sequences were derived from peripheral blood, sampled in the third trimester of pregnancy. CDR3 amino acids: CASSGEETQYF. As DNA, the CDR3 is TGTGCCAGCAGCGGGGAGGAGACCCAGTACTTC.